The 4 T cell receptor beta chains given below trace back to one sample, sequenced in a study of control samples from healthy donors and cancer patients. Assay: immunoSEQ multiplex PCR; the TCRdb copy retains only in-frame clones and omits some. The sample lists under 150,000 clones, approximately 90% seen once, with less than 1.5% in the top ten. Sequenced sample: PBMCs. These receptors were obtained from a woman aged 45-59 years with colorectal cancer.

The gene calls are TRBV18 and TRBJ2-3, with TRBD1 matching over 8 bases. The CDR3 runs 14 residues. The trim removed 1 base at V and 9 bases at J, leaving 6 bases unmatched. Germline loops: CDR1 KGHSH, CDR2 LQKENI. The CDR3 coding sequence is TGTGCCAGCTCACCACAAAACAGGGGGGAAACGCAGTATTTT. It translates to CASSPQNRGETQYF.

For the CDR3, the DNA is TGCGCCAGCATCCATAGCGTGGTGCTGTTTTTT. Its protein is CASIHSVVLFF. This chain connects TRBV10-2 to TRBJ2-2, with a weak D call TRBD2 (5 bases). The CDR3 covers 11 residues. V was cut by 7 bases and J by 13 bases, with 13 bases left in between. The V gene's germline CDR1 is WSHSY and CDR2 SAAADI.

The chain recombines TRBV6-2 or TRBV6-3 with TRBJ1-1, with D possibly TRBD1 on 6 matching bases. The V gene's germline CDR1 is MNHEY and CDR2 SVGEGT. This CDR3 is 13 amino acids long. The V gene lost 5 bases and the J gene lost 3 bases, with 10 bases spanning the gap. CDR3 DNA: TGTGCCAGCAGTAGAGGGGGGTACACTGAAGCTTTCTTT. Translation gives CASSRGGYTEAFF.

The V and J genes are TRBV5-4 and TRBJ2-3; 10 bases are a match to TRBD1. Germline CDR1 reads SGHNT; CDR2 reads YYREEE (reference sequence). CDR3 length equals 15 residues. V shed 4 bases, J shed 1 base, and the junction held 3 bases outside the gene matches. CDR3 amino acids: CASSPGQGGTDTQYF. In DNA, the CDR3 is TGTGCCAGCAGCCCCGGACAGGGGGGCACAGATACGCAGTATTTT.